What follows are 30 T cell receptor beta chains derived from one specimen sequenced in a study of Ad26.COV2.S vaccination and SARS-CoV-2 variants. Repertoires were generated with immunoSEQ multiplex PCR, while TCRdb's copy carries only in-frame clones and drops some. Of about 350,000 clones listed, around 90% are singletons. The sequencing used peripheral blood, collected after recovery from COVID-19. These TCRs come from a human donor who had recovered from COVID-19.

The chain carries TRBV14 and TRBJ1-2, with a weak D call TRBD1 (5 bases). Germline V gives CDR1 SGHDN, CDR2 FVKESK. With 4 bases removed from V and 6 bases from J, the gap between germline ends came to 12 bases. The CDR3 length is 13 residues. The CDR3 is CASSRRGENGYTF. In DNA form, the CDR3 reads TGTGCCAGCAGCCGGCGGGGGGAGAATGGCTACACCTTC. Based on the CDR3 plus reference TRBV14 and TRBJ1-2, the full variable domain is EAGVTQFPSHSVIEKGQTVTLRCDPISGHDNLYWYRRVMGKEIKFLLHFVKESKQDESGMPNNRFLAERTGGTYSTLKVQPAELEDSGVYFCASSRRGENGYTFGSGTRLTVV.

The CDR3 reads CASSPIPLSGRSTEAFF. The DNA of the CDR3 is TGTGCCAGCAGTCCCATCCCACTGAGCGGCCGGTCCACTGAAGCTTTCTTT. J is TRBJ1-1 and V is TRBV6-6; unclear D gene. The CDR3 is 17 residues long. Between the trimmed V and J ends, which lost 5 bases and 4 bases, there was a span of 23 bases. Germline-derived CDR1 and CDR2 are MNHNY and SVGAGI (reference sequence).

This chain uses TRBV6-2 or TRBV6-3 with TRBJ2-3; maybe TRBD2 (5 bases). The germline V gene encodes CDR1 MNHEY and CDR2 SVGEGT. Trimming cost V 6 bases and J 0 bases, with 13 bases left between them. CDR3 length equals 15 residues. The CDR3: CASSQAEDSTDTQYF. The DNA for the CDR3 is TGTGCCAGCAGCCAGGCGGAGGATAGCACAGATACGCAGTATTTT.

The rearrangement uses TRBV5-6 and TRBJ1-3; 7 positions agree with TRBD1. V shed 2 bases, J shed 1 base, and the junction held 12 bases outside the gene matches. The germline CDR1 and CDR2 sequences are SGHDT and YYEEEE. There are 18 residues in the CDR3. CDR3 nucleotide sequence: TGTGCCAGCAGCTTTAGAGGTTTGACAGGGCAGTCTGGAAACACCATATATTTT. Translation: CASSFRGLTGQSGNTIYF.

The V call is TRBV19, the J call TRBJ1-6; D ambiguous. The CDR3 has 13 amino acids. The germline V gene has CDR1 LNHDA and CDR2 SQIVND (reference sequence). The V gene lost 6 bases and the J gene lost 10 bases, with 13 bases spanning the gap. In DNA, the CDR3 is TGTGCCAGTAGCCTTATCAGTGGATCACCCCTCCACTTT. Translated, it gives CASSLISGSPLHF. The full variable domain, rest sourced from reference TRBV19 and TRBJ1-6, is DGGITQSPKYLFRKEGQNVTLSCEQNLNHDAMYWYRQDPGQGLRLIYYSQIVNDFQKGDIAEGYSVSREKKESFPLTVTSAQKNPTAFYLCASSLISGSPLHFGNGTRLTVT.

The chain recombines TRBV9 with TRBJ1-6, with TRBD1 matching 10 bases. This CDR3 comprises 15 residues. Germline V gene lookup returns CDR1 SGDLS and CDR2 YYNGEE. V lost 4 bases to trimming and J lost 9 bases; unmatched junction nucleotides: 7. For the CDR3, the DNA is TGTGCCAGCAGCCTTCAGACAGGGGGCAGTTCACCCCTCCACTTT. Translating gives CASSLQTGGSSPLHF.

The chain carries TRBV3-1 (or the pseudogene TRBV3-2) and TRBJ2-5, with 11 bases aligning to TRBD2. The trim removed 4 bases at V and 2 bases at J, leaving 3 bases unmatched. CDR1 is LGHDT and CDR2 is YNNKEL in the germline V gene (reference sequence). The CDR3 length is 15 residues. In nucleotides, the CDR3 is TGTGCCAGCAGCCTTCGACTAGCGGGGCAAGAGACCCAGTACTTC. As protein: CASSLRLAGQETQYF.

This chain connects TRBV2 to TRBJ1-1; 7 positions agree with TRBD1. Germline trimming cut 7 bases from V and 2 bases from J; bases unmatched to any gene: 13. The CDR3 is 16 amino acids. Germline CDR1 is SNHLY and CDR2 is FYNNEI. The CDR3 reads CASTLLGQKVNTEAFF. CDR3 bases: TGTGCCAGCACCCTGCTGGGACAGAAAGTTAACACTGAAGCTTTCTTT.

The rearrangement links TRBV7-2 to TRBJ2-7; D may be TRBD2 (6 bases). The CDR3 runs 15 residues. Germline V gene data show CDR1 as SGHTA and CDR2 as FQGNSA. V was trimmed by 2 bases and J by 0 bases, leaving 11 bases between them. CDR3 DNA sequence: TGTGCCAGCAGCTTACTCCGGGGGATCTCCTACGAGCAGTACTTC. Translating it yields CASSLLRGISYEQYF. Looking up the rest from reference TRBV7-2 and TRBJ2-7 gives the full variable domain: GAGVSQSPSNKVTEKGKDVELRCDPISGHTALYWYRQSLGQGLEFLIYFQGNSAPDKSGLPSDRFSAERTGGSVSTLTIQRTQQEDSAVYLCASSLLRGISYEQYFGPGTRLTVT.

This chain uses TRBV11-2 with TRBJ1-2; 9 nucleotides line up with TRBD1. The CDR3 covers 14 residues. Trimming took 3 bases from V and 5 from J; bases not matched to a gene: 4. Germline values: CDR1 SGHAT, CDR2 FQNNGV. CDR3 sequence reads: CASSLIQGAYGYTF. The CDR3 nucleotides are TGTGCCAGCAGCTTGATACAGGGGGCATATGGCTACACCTTC. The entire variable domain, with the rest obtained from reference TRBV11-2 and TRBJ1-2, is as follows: EAGVAQSPRYKIIEKRQSVAFWCNPISGHATLYWYQQILGQGPKLLIQFQNNGVVDDSQLPKDRFSAERLKGVDSTLKIQPAKLEDSAVYLCASSLIQGAYGYTFGSGTRLTVV.

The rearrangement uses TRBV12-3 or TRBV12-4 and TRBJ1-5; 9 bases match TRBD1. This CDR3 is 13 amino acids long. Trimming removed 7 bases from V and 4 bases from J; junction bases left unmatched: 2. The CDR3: CASTGQGNQPQHF. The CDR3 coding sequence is TGTGCCAGCACTGGACAGGGGAATCAGCCCCAGCATTTT.

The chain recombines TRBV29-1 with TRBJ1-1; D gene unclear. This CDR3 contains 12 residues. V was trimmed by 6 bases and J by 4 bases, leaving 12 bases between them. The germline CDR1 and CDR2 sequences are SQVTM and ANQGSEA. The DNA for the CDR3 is TGCAGCGTGTACACGGGTGGCACTGAAGCTTTCTTT. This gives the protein CSVYTGGTEAFF.

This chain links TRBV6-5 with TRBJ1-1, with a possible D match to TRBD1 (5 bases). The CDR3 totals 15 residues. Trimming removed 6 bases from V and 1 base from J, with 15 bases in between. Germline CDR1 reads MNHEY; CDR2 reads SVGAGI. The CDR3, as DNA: TGTGCCAGCAGCTCCCCCAGGGACGGGAACACTGAAGCTTTCTTT. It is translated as CASSSPRDGNTEAFF.

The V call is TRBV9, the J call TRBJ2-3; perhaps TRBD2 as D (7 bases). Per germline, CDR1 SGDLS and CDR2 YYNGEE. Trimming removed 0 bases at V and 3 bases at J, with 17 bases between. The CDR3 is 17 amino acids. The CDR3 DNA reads TGTGCCAGCAGCGTAGCTACGGCGGGGAGGGGGACAGATACGCAGTATTTT. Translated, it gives CASSVATAGRGTDTQYF.

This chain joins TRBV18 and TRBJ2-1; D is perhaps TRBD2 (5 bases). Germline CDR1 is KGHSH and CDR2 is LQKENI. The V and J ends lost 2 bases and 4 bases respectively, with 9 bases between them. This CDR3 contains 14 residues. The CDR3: CASSPIRGYNEQFF. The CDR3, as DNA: TGTGCCAGCTCACCAATCCGAGGGTACAATGAGCAGTTCTTC. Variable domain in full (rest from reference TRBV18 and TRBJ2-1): NAGVMQNPRHLVRRRGQEARLRCSPMKGHSHVYWYRQLPEEGLKFMVYLQKENIIDESGMPKERFSAEFPKEGPSILRIQQVVRGDSAAYFCASSPIRGYNEQFFGPGTRLTVL.

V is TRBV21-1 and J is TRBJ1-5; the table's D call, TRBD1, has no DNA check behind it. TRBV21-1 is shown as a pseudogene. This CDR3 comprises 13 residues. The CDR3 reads CASSKGQDQPQHF. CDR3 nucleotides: TGTGCCAGCAGCAAAGGACAGGATCAGCCCCAGCATTTT.

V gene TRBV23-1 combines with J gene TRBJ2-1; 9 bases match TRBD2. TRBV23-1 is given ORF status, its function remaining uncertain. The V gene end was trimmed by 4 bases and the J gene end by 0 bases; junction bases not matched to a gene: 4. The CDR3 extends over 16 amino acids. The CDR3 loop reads CASSLRGGFSYNEQFF. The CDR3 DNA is TGCGCCAGCAGTCTGCGGGGGGGTTTCTCCTACAATGAGCAGTTCTTC.

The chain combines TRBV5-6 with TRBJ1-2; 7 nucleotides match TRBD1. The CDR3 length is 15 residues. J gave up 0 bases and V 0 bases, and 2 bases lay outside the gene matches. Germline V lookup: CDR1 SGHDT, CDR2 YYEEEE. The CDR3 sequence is CASSLAGGPNYGYTF. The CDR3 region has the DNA TGTGCCAGCAGCTTGGCAGGGGGACCTAACTATGGCTACACCTTC.

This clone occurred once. CDR3 protein: CASSQELTGYFSGNTIYF. The CDR3 nucleotides are TGCGCCAGCAGCCAAGAACTTACAGGGTATTTTTCTGGAAACACCATATATTTT. This rearrangement joins TRBV4-3 to TRBJ1-3, with D perhaps matching TRBD1 (6 bases). V was cut by 0 bases and J by 1 base, with 16 bases left in between. This CDR3 region has 18 residues. CDR1 is LGHNA, CDR2 YSLEER, per germline.

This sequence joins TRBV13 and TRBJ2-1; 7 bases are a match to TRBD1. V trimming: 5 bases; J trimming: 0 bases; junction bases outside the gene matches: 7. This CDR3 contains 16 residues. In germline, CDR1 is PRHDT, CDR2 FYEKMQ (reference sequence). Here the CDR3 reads CASSTEDRSSYNEQFF. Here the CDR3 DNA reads TGTGCCAGCAGCACCGAGGACAGGAGCTCCTACAATGAGCAGTTCTTC.

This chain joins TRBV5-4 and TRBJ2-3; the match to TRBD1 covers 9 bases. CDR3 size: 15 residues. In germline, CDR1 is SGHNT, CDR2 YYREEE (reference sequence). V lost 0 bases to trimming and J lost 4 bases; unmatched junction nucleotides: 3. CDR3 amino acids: CASSLDRGLADTQYF. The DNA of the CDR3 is TGTGCCAGCAGCTTGGACAGGGGGCTCGCAGATACGCAGTATTTT. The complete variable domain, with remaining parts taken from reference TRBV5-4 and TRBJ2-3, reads ETGVTQSPTHLIKTRGQQVTLRCSSQSGHNTVSWYQQALGQGPQFIFQYYREEENGRGNFPPRFSGLQFPNYSSELNVNALELDDSALYLCASSLDRGLADTQYFGPGTRLTVL.

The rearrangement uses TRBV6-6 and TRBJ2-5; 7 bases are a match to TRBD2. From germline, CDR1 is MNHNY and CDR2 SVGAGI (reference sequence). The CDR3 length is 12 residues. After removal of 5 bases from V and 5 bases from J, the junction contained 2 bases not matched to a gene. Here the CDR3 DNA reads TGTGCCAGCAGTCCGCGGGGGGAGACCCAGTACTTC. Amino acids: CASSPRGETQYF.

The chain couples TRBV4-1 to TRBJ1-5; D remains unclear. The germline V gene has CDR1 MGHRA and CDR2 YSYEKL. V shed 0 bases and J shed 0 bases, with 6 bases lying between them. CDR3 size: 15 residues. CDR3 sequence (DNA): TGCGCCAGCAGCCAAGATCTAAGTAGCAATCAGCCCCAGCATTTT. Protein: CASSQDLSSNQPQHF.

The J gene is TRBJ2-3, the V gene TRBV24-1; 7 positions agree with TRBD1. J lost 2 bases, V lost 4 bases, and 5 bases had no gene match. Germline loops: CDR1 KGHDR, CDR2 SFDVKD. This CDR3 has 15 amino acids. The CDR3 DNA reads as TGTGCCACCAGTGAGTCGACAGGGAACACAGATACGCAGTATTTT. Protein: CATSESTGNTDTQYF.

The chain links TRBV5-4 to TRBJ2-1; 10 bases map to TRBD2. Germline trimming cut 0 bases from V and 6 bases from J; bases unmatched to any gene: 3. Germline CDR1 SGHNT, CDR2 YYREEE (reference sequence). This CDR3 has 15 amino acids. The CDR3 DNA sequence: TGTGCCAGCAGCTTGGGGGGGACTAGCGTCAATGAGCAGTTCTTC. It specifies CASSLGGTSVNEQFF. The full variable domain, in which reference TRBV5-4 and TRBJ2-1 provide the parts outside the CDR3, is ETGVTQSPTHLIKTRGQQVTLRCSSQSGHNTVSWYQQALGQGPQFIFQYYREEENGRGNFPPRFSGLQFPNYSSELNVNALELDDSALYLCASSLGGTSVNEQFFGPGTRLTVL.

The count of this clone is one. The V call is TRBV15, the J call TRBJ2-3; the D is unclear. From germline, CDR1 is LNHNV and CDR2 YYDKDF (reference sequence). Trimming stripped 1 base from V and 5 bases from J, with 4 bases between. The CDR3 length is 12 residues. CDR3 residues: CATSRGRDTQYF. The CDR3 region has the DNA TGTGCCACCAGCAGAGGAAGAGATACGCAGTATTTT.

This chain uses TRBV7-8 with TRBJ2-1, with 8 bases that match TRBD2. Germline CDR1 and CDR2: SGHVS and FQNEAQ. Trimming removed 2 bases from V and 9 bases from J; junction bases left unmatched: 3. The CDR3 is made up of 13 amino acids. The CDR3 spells CASSLLSGGEQFF. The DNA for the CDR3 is TGTGCCAGCAGCTTATTAAGCGGGGGTGAGCAGTTCTTC.

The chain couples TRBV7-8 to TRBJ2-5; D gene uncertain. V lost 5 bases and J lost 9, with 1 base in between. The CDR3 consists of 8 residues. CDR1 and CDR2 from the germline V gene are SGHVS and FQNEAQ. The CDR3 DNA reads TGTGCCAGCAGCCCCCAGTACTTC. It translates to CASSPQYF.

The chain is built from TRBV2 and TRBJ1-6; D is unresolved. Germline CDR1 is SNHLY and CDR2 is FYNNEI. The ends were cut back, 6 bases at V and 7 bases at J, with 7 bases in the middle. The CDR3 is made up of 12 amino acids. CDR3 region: CASRRTNSPLHF. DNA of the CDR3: TGTGCCAGCAGACGGACCAATTCACCCCTCCACTTT.

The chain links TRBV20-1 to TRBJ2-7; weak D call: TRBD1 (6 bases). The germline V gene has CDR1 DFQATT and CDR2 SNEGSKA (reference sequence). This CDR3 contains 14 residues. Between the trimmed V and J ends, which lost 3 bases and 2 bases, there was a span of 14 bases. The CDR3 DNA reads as TGCAGTGCTAGTCCCGGGCAGGGGACCTACGAGCAGTACTTC. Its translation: CSASPGQGTYEQYF.